The present TCR beta chain was sequenced within a study of naive and memory T cell subsets (dated by TCRdb to 2016 to 2017). With regard to the full study: An open-source, UMI-based TCR alpha and beta sequencing pipeline was applied to sorted naive and memory peripheral blood T cell subsets. RNA was DNase-treated and reverse transcribed with TCR constant-region primers, mostly using SuperScript III. The functional CMV T cell responses agreed completely with IgG serology results. Overall results and qualifications from the work: Gini index rose and Shannon and inverse Simpson diversity fell from naive through CM, EM and EMRA in both CD4 and CD8 cells. Each clonotype was defined as a single alpha or beta chain sequence rather than as a paired alpha/beta receptor. The abundance of TCRs followed a power law with an exponent that differed between naive and memory subsets yet stayed consistent across the three individuals. After error correction, only a single occurrence was seen for over 90% of naive TCR sequences, so much steeper abundance distributions were produced than in memory subsets. RNA-based TCR counts may be affected by expression changes linked to T cell activation and differentiation. The repertoire findings for the naive and memory subsets could not be validated against a ground truth, as none was available. Naive repertoires, especially CD8, contained a few larger clonotypes, possibly memory cells re-expressing CD45RA.

Library generation was performed with UMI-ligation and nested PCR. The beta constant-region primer consisted of an equimolar mixture of two oligonucleotides that together covered TRBC1 and TRBC2. The ligated cDNA went through four rounds of PCR with nested alpha and beta constant-region primers together with the SP2 primer. A single-stranded oligonucleotide containing the SP2 primer and a 12-nucleotide UMI was joined to the 3' end of the cDNA by T4 RNA ligase 1. Incubation of the ligation reaction lasted roughly 20-25 hours at 16 degrees C. PCR2 was usually performed as a SYBR Green qPCR and halted at a preset threshold so that over-amplification would not occur. All purifications after the first were performed with Agencourt AMPure XP magnetic beads. Libraries were quantified by Qubit and checked on a TapeStation, with a main peak expected near 650 bp. Pooled libraries were sequenced on an Illumina MiSeq using v2 2x251 paired-end kits, and typically roughly 0.95-2.1 million reads were obtained per sample. Each sample library was pooled at roughly 4.1 nM, and roughly 4.5-7.5% PhiX was included to improve cluster recognition. As for how the authors treated the data: Decombinator assigned V and J genes to Demultiplexor-processed FASTQ reads by tag matching, allowing a single base-pair mismatch. Collapsinator used UMIs to correct both sequencing errors and frequency errors arising from PCR heterogeneity. TCRs were translated and CDR3s were extracted from the conserved cysteine to the FGXG phenylalanine by CDR3Translator, with non-productive sequences being flagged. Gini, Shannon entropy and inverse Simpson indices were calculated on repertoires that had been subsampled to equal numbers of UMI-defined TCRs. Clonotype abundance distributions were fitted to a power law by maximum likelihood within the linear range. When run on a single naive CD8 sample, MIGEC and the pipeline yielded similar UMI counts, similar unique TCR numbers and similar clonal distributions. One analysis removed from the naive repertoire any naive TCRs that were also present in any memory subset from the same donor. Repertoires were searched for around 8,000 CMV-associated CDR3 sequences compiled from VDJdb and a published dataset. The raw public reads went through TCRdb reprocessing: fastp at Q25, MiXCR clone calling, in-frame beta chains kept. When rows share a CDR3 protein, they turn into one entry using the most common DNA and genes. Here the V and J calls rest on TCRdb's processing, not on the authors' analysis. Within this sample are 80,000 or so distinct CDR3 sequences, with roughly 9.3% of them counted one time only. The top ten clones comprise over 1% of the sample.

From the second PCR step on, the TCR alpha and beta chain libraries were amplified in separate reactions. To determine each donor's CMV status, fresh PBMCs were stimulated overnight with CMV viral lysate, and IFNgamma production from CD4+ T cells was then assessed. CD4 T cells were positively selected with Miltenyi beads, followed by positive selection of CD8 T cells from the CD4-negative fraction. Cells stained for CD3, CD4, CD8, CD45RA, CD27 and a live/dead dye were sorted on a BD Aria II into four subsets by CD45RA and CD27. A few healthy volunteers provided blood, and each donor's sample was split into CD4 and CD8 T cells and then further divided into four differentiation subsets. Roughly 110 ml of peripheral blood was collected from each donor, and PBMC were isolated by Ficoll-Paque PLUS density-gradient centrifugation. After sorting, cells were lysed in RLT buffer, RNA was extracted using a Qiagen RNeasy kit, and the extracted RNA was stored at -80 degrees C.

As for this clonotype: Its antigen is not yet known. No base quality information exists; no much larger clone differs at one position.

From cysteine to phenylalanine, the CDR3 is 14 amino acids long. The CDR3 DNA has 42 bases and is translated from base 1. V sheds 0 bases and J sheds 1 base, leaving 5 bases between their ends. CDR1 SGHDN and CDR2 FVKESK are derived from the germline V gene. The specimen was naive CD8+ T cells from blood. The sample's cell subset or site, from its label and the paper: naive T cells, CD45RA high CD27+. This TCR was recovered from a human donor in good health. The sequence links TRBV14 to TRBJ2-3; the best D guess is TRBD2, with 5 bases matching. The CDR3 region: CASSQDGGTDTQYF. The bases read TGTGCCAGCAGCCAAGACGGGGGCACAGATACGCAGTATTTT.